This TCR beta chain was documented in a study of beta chain features in type 1 diabetes. Overall study findings and caveats: There was no resolution here of whether HLA type influences TCRB rearrangement.

Expressed TCRB transcripts were sequenced because the isolated RNA had all been reverse transcribed beforehand. Generated by immunoSEQ multiplex PCR, the TCRdb table keeps only in-frame clones and is missing some. Of about 320,000 clones in the sample, approximately 15% are singletons; the top ten hold 5.5% to 7.5%. Naive, central memory, regulatory and stem cell-like memory cells within the CD4+ compartment were sorted using CD45RO/CCR7/CD25/CD127/CD95/CD27. This CDR3 spans 15 amino acids. Trimming at V came to 4 bases and at J to 9 bases, leaving 11 bases not matched to a gene. The germline CDR1 and CDR2 sequences are SGHRS and YFSETQ. With respect to this clone: Antigen unknown.

The V call is TRBV5-1, the J call TRBJ1-4; TRBD1 matches at 8 bases. The receptor was isolated from a man aged 25-40 years in good health. Sample: central memory CD4+ T cells from blood. The chain's CDR3 is CASSLGDRKGKKLFF. CDR3 DNA: TGCGCCAGCAGCCTGGGGGACAGGAAAGGGAAAAAACTGTTTTTT.